This TCR beta chain came from a study of Graves' ophthalmopathy and Graves' hyperthyroidism. Overall study findings and caveats: The model reached 65% to 71% sensitivity and 72.22% specificity for predicting ophthalmopathy progression. In blood appeared most of the expanded thyroid clonotypes whose frequency exceeded 0.001.

This clonotype occurred many times. Its antigen is not known. Trimming at V came to 4 bases and at J to 3 bases, leaving 6 bases not matched to a gene. The CDR3 loop spans 14 amino acids. CDR1 is MNHEY, CDR2 SVGAGI, per germline. Using RNA transcripts, the TCR beta CDR3 regions were amplified. A first-round RT-PCR used HTBI primers, followed by a second-round multiplex PCR. One entry per CDR3 protein, called by TCRdb with MiXCR from the multiplex PCR reads. The data show approximately 160,000 distinct CDR3 sequences, with roughly two fifths seen just once and about 9.5% held by the top ten. Disease in donors with ophthalmopathy had moderate-to-severe activity, CAS ≥3, NOSPECS ≥4 and under 3 months' duration.

The V call is TRBV6-5, the J call TRBJ2-7; 7 bases match TRBD1. This TCR came from a young man with Graves' ophthalmopathy. Sequenced input: peripheral blood. CDR3 DNA sequence: TGTGCCAGCAGTTCCCGGGACAGCTACTACGAGCAGTACTTC. It translates to CASSSRDSYYEQYF.